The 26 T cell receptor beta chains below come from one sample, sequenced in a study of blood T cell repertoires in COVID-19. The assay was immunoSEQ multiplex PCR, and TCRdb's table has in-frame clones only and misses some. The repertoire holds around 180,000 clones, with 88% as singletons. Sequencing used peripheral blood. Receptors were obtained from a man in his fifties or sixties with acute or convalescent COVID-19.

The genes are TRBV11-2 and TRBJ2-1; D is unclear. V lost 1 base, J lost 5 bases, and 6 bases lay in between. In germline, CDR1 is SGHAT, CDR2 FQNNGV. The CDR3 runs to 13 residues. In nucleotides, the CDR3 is TGTGCCAGCAGCTTAGGGCTCCACAATGAGCAGTTCTTC. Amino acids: CASSLGLHNEQFF.

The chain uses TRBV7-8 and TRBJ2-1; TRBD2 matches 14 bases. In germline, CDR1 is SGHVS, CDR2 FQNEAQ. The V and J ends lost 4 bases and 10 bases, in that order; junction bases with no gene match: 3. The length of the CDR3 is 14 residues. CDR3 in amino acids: CASSSGLAGEEQFF. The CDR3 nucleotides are TGTGCCAGCAGCTCGGGACTAGCGGGAGAGGAGCAGTTCTTC.

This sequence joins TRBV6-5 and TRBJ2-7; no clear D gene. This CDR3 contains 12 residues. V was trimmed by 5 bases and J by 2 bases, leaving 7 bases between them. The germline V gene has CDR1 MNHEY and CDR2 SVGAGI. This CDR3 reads CASSLGTYEQYV. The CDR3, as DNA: TGTGCCAGCAGTCTAGGAACCTACGAGCAGTACGTC.

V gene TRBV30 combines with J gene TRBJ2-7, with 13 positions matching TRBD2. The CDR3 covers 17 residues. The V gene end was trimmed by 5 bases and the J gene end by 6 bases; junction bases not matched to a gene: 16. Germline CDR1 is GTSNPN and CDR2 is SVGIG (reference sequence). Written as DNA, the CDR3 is TGTGCCTGGGGCCAACTAGCGGGGGGGCCGTTGATCCCCGAGCAGTACGTC. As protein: CAWGQLAGGPLIPEQYV.

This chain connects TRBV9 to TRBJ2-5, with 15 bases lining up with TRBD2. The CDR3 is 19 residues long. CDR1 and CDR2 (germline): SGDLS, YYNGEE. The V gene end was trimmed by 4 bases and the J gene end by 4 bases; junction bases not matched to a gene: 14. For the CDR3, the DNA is TGTGCCAGCAGCCCTGGACTAGCGGGAGGGCAGATGGGGGTAGAGACCCAGTACTTC. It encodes CASSPGLAGGQMGVETQYF. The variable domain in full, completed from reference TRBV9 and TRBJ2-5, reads DSGVTQTPKHLITATGQRVTLRCSPRSGDLSVYWYQQSLDQGLQFLIQYYNGEERAKGNILERFSAQQFPDLHSELNLSSLELGDSALYFCASSPGLAGGQMGVETQYFGPGTRLLVL.

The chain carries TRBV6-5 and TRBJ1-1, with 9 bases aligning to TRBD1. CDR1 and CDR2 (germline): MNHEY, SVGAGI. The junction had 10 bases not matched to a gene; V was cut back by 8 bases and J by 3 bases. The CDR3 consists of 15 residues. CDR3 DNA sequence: TGTGCCAGCGGCAAACAGGGGGCTGGTTACACTGAAGCTTTCTTT. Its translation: CASGKQGAGYTEAFF.

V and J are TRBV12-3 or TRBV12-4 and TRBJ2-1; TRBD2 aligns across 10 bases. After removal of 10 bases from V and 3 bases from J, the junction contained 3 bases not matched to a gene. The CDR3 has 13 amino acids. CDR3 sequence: CATKRGGYNEQFF. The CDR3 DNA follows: TGTGCCACTAAGCGGGGGGGCTACAATGAGCAGTTCTTC.

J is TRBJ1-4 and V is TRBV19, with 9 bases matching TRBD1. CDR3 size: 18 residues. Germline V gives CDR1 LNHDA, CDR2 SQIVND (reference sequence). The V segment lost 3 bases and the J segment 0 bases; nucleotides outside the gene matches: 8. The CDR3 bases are TGTGCCAGTAGTATTGAGGGACAGGGTTCCGCAACTAATGAAAAACTGTTTTTT. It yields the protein CASSIEGQGSATNEKLFF. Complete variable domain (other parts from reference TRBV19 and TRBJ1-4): DGGITQSPKYLFRKEGQNVTLSCEQNLNHDAMYWYRQDPGQGLRLIYYSQIVNDFQKGDIAEGYSVSREKKESFPLTVTSAQKNPTAFYLCASSIEGQGSATNEKLFFGSGTQLSVL.

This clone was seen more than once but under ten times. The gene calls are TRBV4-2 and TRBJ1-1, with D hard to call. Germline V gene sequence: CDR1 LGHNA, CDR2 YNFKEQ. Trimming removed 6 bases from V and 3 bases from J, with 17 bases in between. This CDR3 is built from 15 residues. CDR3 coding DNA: TGTGCCAGCAGGCAGTTAGGACGGCGGGACACTGAAGCTTTCTTT. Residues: CASRQLGRRDTEAFF.

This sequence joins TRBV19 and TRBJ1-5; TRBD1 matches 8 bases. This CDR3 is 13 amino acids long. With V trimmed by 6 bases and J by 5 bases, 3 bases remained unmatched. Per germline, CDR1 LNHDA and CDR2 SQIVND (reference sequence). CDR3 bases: TGTGCCAGTAGCATGACAGGGGATCAGCCCCAGCATTTT. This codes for CASSMTGDQPQHF.

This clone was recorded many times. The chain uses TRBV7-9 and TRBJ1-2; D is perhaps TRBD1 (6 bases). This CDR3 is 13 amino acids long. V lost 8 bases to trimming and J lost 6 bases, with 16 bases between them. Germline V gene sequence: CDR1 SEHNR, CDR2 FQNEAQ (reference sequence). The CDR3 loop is CASALNRADGYTF. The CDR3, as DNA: TGTGCCAGCGCCCTAAACAGGGCAGATGGCTACACCTTC.

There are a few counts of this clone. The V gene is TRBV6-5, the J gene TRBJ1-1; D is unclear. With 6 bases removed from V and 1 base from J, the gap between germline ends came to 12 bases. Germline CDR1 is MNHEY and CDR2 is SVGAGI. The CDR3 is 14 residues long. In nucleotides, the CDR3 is TGTGCCAGCAGGGGAGGATTGGGGAACACTGAAGCTTTCTTT. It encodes CASRGGLGNTEAFF.

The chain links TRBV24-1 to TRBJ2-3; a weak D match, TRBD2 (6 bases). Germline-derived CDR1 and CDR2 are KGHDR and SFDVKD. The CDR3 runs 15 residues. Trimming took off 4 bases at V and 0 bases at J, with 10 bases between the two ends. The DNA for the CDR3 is TGTGCCACCAGTGAATTCGGGACTAGCACAGATACGCAGTATTTT. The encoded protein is CATSEFGTSTDTQYF.

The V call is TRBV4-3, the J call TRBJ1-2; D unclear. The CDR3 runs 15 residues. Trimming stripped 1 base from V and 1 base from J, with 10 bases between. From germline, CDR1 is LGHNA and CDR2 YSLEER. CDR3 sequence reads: CASSQGGGLNYGYTF. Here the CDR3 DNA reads TGCGCCAGCAGCCAAGGTGGAGGACTTAACTATGGCTACACCTTC.

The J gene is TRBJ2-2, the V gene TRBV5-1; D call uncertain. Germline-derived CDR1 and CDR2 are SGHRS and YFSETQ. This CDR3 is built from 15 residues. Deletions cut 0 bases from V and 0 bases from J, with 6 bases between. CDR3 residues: CASSLVVTNTGELFF. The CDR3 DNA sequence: TGCGCCAGCAGCTTGGTAGTCACGAACACCGGGGAGCTGTTTTTT.

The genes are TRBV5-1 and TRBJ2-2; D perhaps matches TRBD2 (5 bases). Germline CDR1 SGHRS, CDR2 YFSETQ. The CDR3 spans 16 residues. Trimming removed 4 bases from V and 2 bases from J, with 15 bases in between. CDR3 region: CASSPVGSLNTGELFF. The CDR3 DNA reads TGCGCCAGCAGCCCTGTGGGGAGCCTTAACACCGGGGAGCTGTTTTTT.

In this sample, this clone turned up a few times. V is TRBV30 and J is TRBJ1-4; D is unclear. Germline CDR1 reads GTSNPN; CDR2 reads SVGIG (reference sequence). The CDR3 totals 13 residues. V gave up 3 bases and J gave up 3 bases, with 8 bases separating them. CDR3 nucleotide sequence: TGTGCCTGGAGGGAGGACCCTAATGAAAAACTGTTTTTT. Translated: CAWREDPNEKLFF.

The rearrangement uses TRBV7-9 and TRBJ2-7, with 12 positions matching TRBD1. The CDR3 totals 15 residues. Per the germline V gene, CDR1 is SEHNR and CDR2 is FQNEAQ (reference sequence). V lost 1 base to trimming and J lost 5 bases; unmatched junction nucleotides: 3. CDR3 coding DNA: TGTGCCAGCAGCTTAGGCGGGACAGGGGGCGACGAGCAGTACTTC. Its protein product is CASSLGGTGGDEQYF.

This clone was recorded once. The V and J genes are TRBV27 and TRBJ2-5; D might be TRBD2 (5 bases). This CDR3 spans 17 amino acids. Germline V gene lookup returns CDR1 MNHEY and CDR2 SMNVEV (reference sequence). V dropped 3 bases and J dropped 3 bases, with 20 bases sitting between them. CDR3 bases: TGTGCCAGCAGTTTCCATGAGGGCTTCCACCAGGAAGAGACCCAGTACTTC. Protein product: CASSFHEGFHQEETQYF.

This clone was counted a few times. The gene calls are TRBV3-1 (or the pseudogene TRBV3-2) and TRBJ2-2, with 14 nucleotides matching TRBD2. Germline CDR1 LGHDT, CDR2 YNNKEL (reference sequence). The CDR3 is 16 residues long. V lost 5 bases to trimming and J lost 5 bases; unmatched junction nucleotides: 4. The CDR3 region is CASSNGLAGGTGELFF. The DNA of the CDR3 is TGTGCCAGCAGCAACGGACTAGCGGGAGGTACCGGGGAGCTGTTTTTT.

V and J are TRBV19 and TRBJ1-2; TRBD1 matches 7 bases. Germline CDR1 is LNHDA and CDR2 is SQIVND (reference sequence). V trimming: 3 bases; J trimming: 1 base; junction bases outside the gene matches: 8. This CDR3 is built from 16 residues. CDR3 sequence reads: CASSIPTGLGNYGYTF. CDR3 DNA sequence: TGTGCCAGTAGTATCCCGACAGGGTTAGGTAACTATGGCTACACCTTC. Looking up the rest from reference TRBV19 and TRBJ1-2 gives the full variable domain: DGGITQSPKYLFRKEGQNVTLSCEQNLNHDAMYWYRQDPGQGLRLIYYSQIVNDFQKGDIAEGYSVSREKKESFPLTVTSAQKNPTAFYLCASSIPTGLGNYGYTFGSGTRLTVV.

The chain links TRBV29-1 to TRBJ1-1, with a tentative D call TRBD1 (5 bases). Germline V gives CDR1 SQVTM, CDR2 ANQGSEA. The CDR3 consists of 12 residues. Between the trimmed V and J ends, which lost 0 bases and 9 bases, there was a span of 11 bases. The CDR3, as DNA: TGCAGCGTTGAAGATCTCAGGGAAAAAGCTTTCTTT. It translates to CSVEDLREKAFF.

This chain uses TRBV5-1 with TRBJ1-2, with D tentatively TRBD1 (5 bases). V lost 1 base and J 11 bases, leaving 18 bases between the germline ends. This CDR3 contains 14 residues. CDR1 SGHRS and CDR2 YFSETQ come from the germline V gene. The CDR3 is CASSLNPGAPVYTF. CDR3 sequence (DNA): TGCGCCAGCAGCTTGAACCCTGGGGCTCCTGTGTACACCTTC.

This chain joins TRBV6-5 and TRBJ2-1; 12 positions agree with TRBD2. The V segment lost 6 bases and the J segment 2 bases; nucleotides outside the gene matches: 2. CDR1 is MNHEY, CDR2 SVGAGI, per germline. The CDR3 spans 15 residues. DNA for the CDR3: TGTGCCAGCAGGAGACTAGCGGGGGCCTACAATGAGCAGTTCTTC. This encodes CASRRLAGAYNEQFF.

The CDR3 is CSVDRLAGGQETQYF. Written as DNA, the CDR3 is TGCAGCGTTGACCGACTAGCGGGGGGGCAAGAGACCCAGTACTTC. The chain couples TRBV29-1 to TRBJ2-5; 14 positions agree with TRBD2. The germline V gene encodes CDR1 SQVTM and CDR2 ANQGSEA. The CDR3 consists of 15 residues. The J segment lost 2 bases and the V segment lost 3 bases, leaving 2 bases of the junction unmatched.

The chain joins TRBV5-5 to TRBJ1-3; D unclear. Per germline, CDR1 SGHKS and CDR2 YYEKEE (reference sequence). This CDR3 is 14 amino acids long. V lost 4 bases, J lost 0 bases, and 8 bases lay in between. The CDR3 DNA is TGTGCCAGCAGCGAAGACATCTCTGGAAACACCATATATTTT. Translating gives CASSEDISGNTIYF.